A selection of T cell receptor beta chains follows, all from one sample in a study of T cell responses to AZD1222 COVID-19 vaccine. The data were produced by immunoSEQ multiplex PCR, yet TCRdb's version contains in-frame clones alone and is incomplete. This table has 150,000 to 200,000 clones, roughly 91% appearing once. The source was peripheral blood, collected 28 days after the second AZD1222 dose. The receptor set was obtained from an adult who received the AZD1222 COVID-19 vaccine. CDR3s include the opening cysteine and the closing phenylalanine or tryptophan. D genes are given only for firm matches. Where a row states a size, it is once, few, many or the class of an expanded clone; other rows omit it.

d_call	v_call	clone_size	j_call	cdr3_aa	cdr3_nt
TRBD2	TRBV6-2/TRBV6-3	.	TRBJ2-2	CASSAIAGGHTGELFF	TGTGCCAGCAGTGCAATAGCGGGAGGTCACACCGGGGAGCTGTTTTTT
TRBD1	TRBV24-1	.	TRBJ1-1	CATSDSGTGTNTEAFF	TGTGCCACCAGTGATTCCGGGACAGGGACGAACACTGAAGCTTTCTTT
TRBD1	TRBV28	.	TRBJ2-6	CASSLFGTGLPESGANVLTF	TGTGCCAGCAGTTTATTTGGGACAGGTCTTCCCGAGTCTGGGGCCAACGTCCTGACTTTC
TRBD2	TRBV29-1	.	TRBJ2-1	CSVPSGLAGQFF	TGCAGCGTTCCATCAGGACTAGCGGGGCAGTTCTTC
.	TRBV18	.	TRBJ2-7	CASSIGTGGDEQYF	TGTGCCAGCTCCATAGGCACAGGGGGGGACGAGCAGTACTTC
.	TRBV6-5	.	TRBJ1-5	CASSYFQGSNQPQHF	TGTGCCAGCAGTTACTTTCAGGGTAGCAATCAGCCCCAGCATTTT
TRBD1	TRBV6-5	.	TRBJ1-3	CASSRQGIPGNTIYF	TGTGCCAGCAGTCGACAGGGTATTCCTGGAAACACCATATATTTT
TRBD1	TRBV6-6	.	TRBJ1-3	CASSPDRGKGSSSGLGNTIYF	TGTGCCAGCAGCCCGGACAGGGGAAAAGGTTCTTCTTCGGGGCTCGGAAACACCATATATTTT
.	TRBV7-2	few	TRBJ1-2	CASSNTNYGYTF	TGTGCCAGCAGCAACACCAACTATGGCTACACCTTC
TRBD1	TRBV7-9	.	TRBJ1-6	CASSLTTGGGLNSPLHF	TGTGCCAGCAGCTTAACGACAGGGGGGGGATTAAATTCACCCCTCCACTTT
.	TRBV6-2/TRBV6-3	once	TRBJ2-5	CASSRGLGETQYF	TGTGCCAGCAGCAGGGGTCTGGGGGAGACCCAGTACTTC
.	TRBV27	.	TRBJ1-2	CASSSERWNNYGYTF	TGTGCCAGCAGTTCTGAACGGTGGAATAACTATGGCTACACCTTC
TRBD2	TRBV4-1	.	TRBJ2-3	CASSHEPGGSTDTQYF	TGCGCCAGCAGCCATGAACCGGGGGGTAGCACAGATACGCAGTATTTT
TRBD1	TRBV6-5	.	TRBJ2-3	CASRLRQGGTDTQYF	TGTGCCAGCAGATTACGACAGGGCGGCACAGATACGCAGTATTTT
.	TRBV5-4	.	TRBJ1-1	CASSLDSGMNTEAFF	TGTGCCAGCAGCTTGGACTCAGGGATGAACACTGAAGCTTTCTTT
.	TRBV24-1	.	TRBJ2-7	CATSDLKGGEQYF	TGTGCCACCAGTGATTTGAAGGGGGGCGAGCAGTACTTC
.	TRBV6-2/TRBV6-3	few	TRBJ1-1	CASSYRDGTEAFF	TGTGCCAGCAGTTACAGGGATGGCACTGAAGCTTTCTTT
.	TRBV6-6	.	TRBJ2-7	CASSYLGRGEQYF	TGTGCCAGCAGTTACTTAGGGAGAGGCGAGCAGTACTTC
.	TRBV5-1	.	TRBJ1-6	CASSLELISNSPLHF	TGCGCCAGCAGCTTGGAGCTCATCAGCAATTCACCCCTCCACTTT
.	TRBV19	once	TRBJ2-2	CASKVRATGTNTGELFF	TGTGCCAGTAAAGTCAGAGCGACGGGAACGAACACCGGGGAGCTGTTTTTT
TRBD1	TRBV28	.	TRBJ1-3	CASSLESGTGGGNTIYF	TGTGCCAGCAGTTTAGAATCGGGGACAGGGGGAGGAAACACCATATATTTT
.	TRBV7-8	.	TRBJ2-5	CASSFARVLETQYF	TGTGCCAGCAGCTTCGCCAGGGTGTTGGAGACCCAGTACTTC
.	TRBV7-2	.	TRBJ1-1	CASSLQTGNTEAFF	TGTGCCAGCAGCTTACAGACGGGGAACACTGAAGCTTTCTTT
.	TRBV19	.	TRBJ1-4	CASREEGNEKLFF	TGTGCCAGTAGAGAAGAGGGTAATGAAAAACTGTTTTTT
.	TRBV5-1	.	TRBJ1-2	CASRGSDSYGYTF	TGCGCCAGCAGAGGGTCCGATTCCTATGGCTACACCTTC
TRBD1	TRBV28	.	TRBJ1-3	CASTLGTVGNTIYF	TGTGCCAGCACCCTAGGGACAGTTGGAAACACCATATATTTT
TRBD2	TRBV13	few	TRBJ2-7	CASTRGLAAAYEQYF	TGTGCCAGCACCCGTGGACTAGCGGCCGCCTACGAGCAGTACTTC
TRBD2	TRBV19	.	TRBJ2-2	CASSKGASGSPGELFF	TGTGCCAGTAGTAAAGGGGCTAGCGGGAGCCCCGGGGAGCTGTTTTTT
TRBD1	TRBV10-3	.	TRBJ2-7	CAIRGQGRDEQYF	TGTGCCATCAGAGGACAGGGTCGGGACGAGCAGTACTTC
.	TRBV29-1	once	TRBJ2-5	CSVETGSLQRTQYF	TGCAGCGTTGAAACCGGATCCCTGCAGAGGACCCAGTACTTC
TRBD2	TRBV11-2	.	TRBJ2-7	CASRFQGGHSYEQYF	TGTGCCAGCAGATTTCAGGGAGGGCACTCCTACGAGCAGTACTTC
.	TRBV28	.	TRBJ1-5	CASSLSGGNQPQHF	TGTGCCAGCAGTTTATCGGGGGGGAATCAGCCCCAGCATTTT
TRBD2	TRBV7-2	.	TRBJ2-3	CASSRGIAGADTQYF	TGTGCCAGCAGCCGTGGAATAGCGGGAGCAGATACGCAGTATTTT
.	TRBV19	.	TRBJ1-5	CASRNGQPYSNQPQHF	TGTGCCAGTAGAAACGGACAGCCCTATAGCAATCAGCCCCAGCATTTT
.	TRBV4-1	.	TRBJ1-3	CASSQEKETYGVRGNTIYF	TGCGCCAGCAGCCAAGAAAAGGAAACGTACGGGGTTCGTGGAAACACCATATATTTT
TRBD1	TRBV24-1	.	TRBJ1-3	CATSDFWGQPTPSGNTIYF	TGTGCCACCAGTGATTTTTGGGGACAGCCGACCCCCTCTGGAAACACCATATATTTT
.	TRBV5-4	.	TRBJ1-6	CASSLDFGQNSPLHF	TGTGCCAGCAGCTTGGATTTTGGACAGAATTCACCCCTCCACTTT
.	TRBV2	.	TRBJ1-5	CASSVEAGNQPQHF	TGTGCCAGCAGTGTTGAGGCAGGGAATCAGCCCCAGCATTTT
TRBD1	TRBV28	.	TRBJ1-6	CASSFRTRGFAYNSPLHF	TGTGCCAGCAGTTTTCGCACCAGGGGGTTCGCCTATAATTCACCCCTCCACTTT
.	TRBV6-6	.	TRBJ2-7	CASRTAYEQYF	TGTGCCAGCCGGACAGCCTACGAGCAGTACTTC
.	TRBV7-9	.	TRBJ1-5	CASSLDASNQPQHF	TGTGCCAGCAGCTTAGACGCTAGCAATCAGCCCCAGCATTTT
.	TRBV5-1	.	TRBJ2-1	CASSPQGSEVNEQFF	TGCGCCAGCAGCCCCCAGGGTAGCGAGGTAAATGAGCAGTTCTTC
.	TRBV28	.	TRBJ1-2	CASSPPGGPTYGYTF	TGTGCCAGCAGTCCACCTGGGGGCCCTACCTATGGCTACACCTTC
.	TRBV25-1	.	TRBJ1-6	CASSREDNSPLHF	TGTGCCAGCAGTCGGGAAGACAATTCACCCCTCCACTTT
TRBD1	TRBV4-2	once	TRBJ1-2	CASSQDRKGANYGYTF	TGTGCCAGCAGCCAAGATCGAAAGGGGGCGAACTATGGCTACACCTTC
.	TRBV25-1	.	TRBJ2-6	CASSEYGDTDSGANVLTF	TGTGCCAGCAGTGAATATGGGGACACCGACTCTGGGGCCAACGTCCTGACTTTC
.	TRBV28	.	TRBJ1-2	CASSATGNGYTF	TGTGCCAGCAGTGCAACAGGGAATGGCTACACCTTC
.	TRBV20-1	.	TRBJ1-6	CSGARDSPLHF	TGCAGTGGGGCGAGGGATTCACCCCTCCACTTT
TRBD1	TRBV6-6	.	TRBJ1-4	CASSSTGSEKLFF	TGTGCCAGCAGTTCGACAGGGAGTGAAAAACTGTTTTTT
.	TRBV3-1/TRBV3-2	.	TRBJ1-2	CASSQVSGANYGYTF	TGTGCCAGCAGCCAAGTCTCAGGGGCTAACTATGGCTACACCTTC
TRBD1	TRBV10-3	.	TRBJ1-3	CAISETGQGAAIYF	TGTGCCATCAGTGAGACGGGACAGGGGGCGGCCATATATTTT